The clone carrying this TCR beta chain was seen a few times. The sample is drawn from a study of regulatory T cells in long-lasting Graves disease. Study overall: Over 5 years of antithyroid drugs with positive TSH receptor antibodies was taken to mean persistent Graves' disease.

Building the TCR beta libraries relied on iRepertoire HTBI primers, and CDR3 regions underwent Arm-PCR. Each CDR3 protein is one row after TCRdb ran MiXCR on the multiplex PCR reads. The sample shows 500,000 to 800,000 distinct CDR3 sequences, 30% of them seen only once. V was pared by 5 bases and J by 7 bases, with 12 bases between. Per the germline V gene, CDR1 is MNHEY and CDR2 is SMNVEV (reference sequence). The CDR3 runs 14 residues. Described time point: persistent/refractory GD, antithyroid drugs over 5 years with positive TRAb. From RNA extracted from PBMCs, the TCR library was made. Staff drew about 8.9 milliliters of peripheral blood into EDTA tubes.

Sequenced material: peripheral blood mononuclear cells (PBMCs), taken when the disease was refractory, from a patient treated with antithyroid drugs. This chain connects TRBV27 to TRBJ1-6; D is unresolved. This TCR came from a female donor with Graves disease. The CDR3 DNA follows: TGTGCCAGCAGTAAGCAGGTCGGGAATTCACCCCTCCACTTT. It translates to CASSKQVGNSPLHF.